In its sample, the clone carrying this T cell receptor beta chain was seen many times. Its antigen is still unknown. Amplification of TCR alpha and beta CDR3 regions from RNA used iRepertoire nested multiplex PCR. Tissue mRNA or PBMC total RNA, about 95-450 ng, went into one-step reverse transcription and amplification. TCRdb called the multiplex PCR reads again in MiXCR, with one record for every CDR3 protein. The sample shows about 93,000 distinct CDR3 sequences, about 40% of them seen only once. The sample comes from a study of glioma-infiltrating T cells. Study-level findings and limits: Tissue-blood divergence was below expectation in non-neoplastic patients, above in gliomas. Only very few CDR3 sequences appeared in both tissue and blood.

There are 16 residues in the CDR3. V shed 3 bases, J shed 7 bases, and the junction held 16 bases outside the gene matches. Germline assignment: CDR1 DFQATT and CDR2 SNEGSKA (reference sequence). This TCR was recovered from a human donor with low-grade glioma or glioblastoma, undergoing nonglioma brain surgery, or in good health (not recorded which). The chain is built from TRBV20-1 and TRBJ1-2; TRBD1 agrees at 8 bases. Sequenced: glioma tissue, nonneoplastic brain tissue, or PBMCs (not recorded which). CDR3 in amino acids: CSARNGQGGIFGGYTF. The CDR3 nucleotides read TGCAGTGCTAGGAACGGACAGGGTGGGATATTCGGTGGCTACACCTTC.